Following are 31 T cell receptor beta chains from one sample sequenced in a study of Ad26.COV2.S vaccination and SARS-CoV-2 variants. The treatment was: around 19 received Ad26.COV2.S at low or high dose, single or two shots; about five received placebo; per-sample allocation not given. The samples date from day 63 after the first vaccine or placebo injection. Data came from immunoSEQ multiplex PCR; TCRdb stores just in-frame clones and leaves some out. The top ten clones hold 1.9% of a sample with 360,000 or so clones, about nine tenths of them seen once. The sequences come from peripheral blood, collected in a trial of Ad26.COV2.S vaccine versus placebo. Source of these receptors: a person between 18 and 59 years old who received the Ad26.COV2.S COVID-19 vaccine or a placebo.

The chain joins TRBV7-6 to TRBJ2-5, with 8 positions matching TRBD1. From germline, CDR1 is SGHVS and CDR2 FNYEAQ. This CDR3 contains 14 residues. Germline trimming cut 1 base from V and 5 bases from J; bases unmatched to any gene: 3. CDR3 bases: TGTGCCAGCAGCTTAGGCACAGGGGGGGAGACCCAGTACTTC. Protein sequence: CASSLGTGGETQYF.

The V and J genes are TRBV7-2 and TRBJ2-2, with 8 bases matching TRBD2. V was clipped by 1 base and J by 3 bases; unmatched bases: 1. The CDR3 consists of 15 residues. Germline CDR1 SGHTA, CDR2 FQGNSA. CDR3 region: CASSLEAGDTGELFF. The CDR3 region has the DNA TGTGCCAGCAGCTTAGAAGCGGGAGACACCGGGGAGCTGTTTTTT.

The chain links TRBV21-1 to TRBJ1-4. TRBV21-1 is reported as a pseudogene. The CDR3 contains 14 residues. The CDR3 loop is CASLGGRTNEKLFF. CDR3 DNA: TGTGCCAGCTTGGGTGGCCGGACTAATGAAAAACTGTTTTTT.

This chain uses TRBV5-4 with TRBJ2-3; D might be TRBD2 (6 bases). CDR3 length: 16 residues. Between the trimmed V and J ends, which lost 0 bases and 2 bases, there was a span of 13 bases. The germline gives CDR1 SGHNT, CDR2 YYREEE (reference sequence). CDR3: CASSLVGTLFTDTQYF. Here the CDR3 DNA reads TGTGCCAGCAGCTTGGTAGGGACTCTCTTCACAGATACGCAGTATTTT.

The rearrangement uses TRBV15 and TRBJ2-7; maybe TRBD1 (5 bases). The CDR3 is made up of 16 amino acids. Per the germline V gene, CDR1 is LNHNV and CDR2 is YYDKDF (reference sequence). Trimming removed 0 bases from V and 5 bases from J, with 17 bases in between. CDR3 DNA: TGTGCCACCAGCAGAGATAGATCAGGGCTGCCCCACGAGCAGTACTTC. It encodes CATSRDRSGLPHEQYF.

The CDR3 here is CASGLEASYNSPLHF. The DNA of the CDR3 is TGTGCTAGTGGTTTGGAGGCAAGTTATAATTCACCCCTCCACTTT. The J gene is TRBJ1-6, the V gene TRBV12-5; D call uncertain. The CDR3 totals 15 residues. The V and J ends lost 1 base and 4 bases respectively, with 8 bases between them. Germline lookup yields CDR1 LGHNT and CDR2 FRNRAP.

This chain uses TRBV7-9 with TRBJ2-7; 12 bases agree with TRBD1. Looked up from germline, CDR1 is SEHNR and CDR2 is FQNEAQ (reference sequence). V was pared by 5 bases and J by 6 bases, with 11 bases of the junction left unmatched. CDR3 size: 16 residues. The CDR3 nucleotides read TGTGCCAGCAGCCCTACGGCGGGGACAGGGGGCGCCGAGCAGTACTTC. Its translation is CASSPTAGTGGAEQYF.

The rearrangement uses TRBV10-1 and TRBJ1-1; TRBD1 aligns across 8 bases. V was clipped by 0 bases and J by 3 bases; unmatched bases: 3. The CDR3 covers 15 residues. Germline loops: CDR1 WNHNN, CDR2 SYGVQD (reference sequence). Here the CDR3 DNA reads TGCGCCAGCAGTGAGTCCTACAGGGGGTACACTGAAGCTTTCTTT. Its translation: CASSESYRGYTEAFF.

The rearrangement joins TRBV12-5 to TRBJ2-1; no definite D call. The CDR3 sequence is 12 residues long. The germline V and J ends were trimmed by 2 bases and 5 bases, with 4 bases remaining between them. CDR1 LGHNT and CDR2 FRNRAP come from the germline V gene. CDR3 region: CASGLNNNEQFF. The CDR3 bases are TGTGCTAGTGGTTTGAACAACAATGAGCAGTTCTTC.

The chain is built from TRBV5-5 and TRBJ2-5; 10 bases match TRBD2. CDR1 SGHKS and CDR2 YYEKEE come from the germline V gene (reference sequence). V lost 2 bases and J lost 3; bases outside the gene matches: 1. The CDR3 consists of 14 residues. This CDR3 reads CASSLAGGKETQYF. In DNA, the CDR3 is TGTGCCAGCAGCTTAGCGGGAGGGAAAGAGACCCAGTACTTC.

The chain joins TRBV7-3 to TRBJ2-1, with no clear D. Trimming took 0 bases from V and 8 from J, leaving 8 bases between them. In germline, CDR1 is SGHTA, CDR2 FQGTGA. The length of the CDR3 is 13 residues. The CDR3 loop is CASSLTMVDEQFF. CDR3 sequence (DNA): TGTGCCAGCAGCTTAACAATGGTCGATGAGCAGTTCTTC. The variable domain in full, completed from reference TRBV7-3 and TRBJ2-1, reads GAGVSQTPSNKVTEKGKYVELRCDPISGHTALYWYRQSLGQGPEFLIYFQGTGAADDSGLPNDRFFAVRPEGSVSTLKIQRTERGDSAVYLCASSLTMVDEQFFGPGTRLTVL.

The gene calls are TRBV6-1 and TRBJ2-3; 9 bases fit TRBD1. The CDR3 consists of 14 residues. The ends lost 1 base at V and 4 bases at J; junction bases unmatched: 0. Germline lookup yields CDR1 MNHNS and CDR2 SASEGT. The CDR3 bases are TGTGCCAGCAGTGAAGACAGGGGGCCAGATACGCAGTATTTT. Protein: CASSEDRGPDTQYF.

This sequence joins TRBV6-5 and TRBJ2-5; 8 positions match TRBD1. V lost 6 bases to trimming and J lost 0 bases; unmatched junction nucleotides: 6. There are 15 residues in the CDR3. The germline V gene has CDR1 MNHEY and CDR2 SVGAGI. The CDR3 is CASSPNRGYQETQYF. CDR3 bases: TGTGCCAGCAGCCCCAACAGGGGGTACCAAGAGACCCAGTACTTC.

V and J are TRBV28 and TRBJ2-1; no clear D gene. Looked up from germline, CDR1 is MDHEN and CDR2 is SYDVKM. This CDR3 is built from 13 residues. Trimming shortened V by 5 bases and J by 2 bases, and 7 bases separated the two germline ends. This CDR3 is CASSRRTYNEQFF. The CDR3 DNA reads TGTGCCAGCAGTCGCAGGACCTACAATGAGCAGTTCTTC.

The V call is TRBV10-3, the J call TRBJ2-7; TRBD1 might be the D (7 bases). Trimming removed 6 bases from V and 7 bases from J, with 16 bases in between. Per germline, CDR1 ENHRY and CDR2 SYGVKD. The CDR3 sequence is 13 residues long. This CDR3 reads CAISGGTATEQYF. In DNA, the CDR3 is TGTGCCATCAGCGGAGGGACAGCCACTGAGCAGTACTTC.

The chain has TRBV9 and TRBJ2-5; 12 bases are shared with TRBD1. The CDR3 loop spans 16 amino acids. The trim removed 3 bases at V and 4 bases at J, leaving 7 bases unmatched. The V gene's germline CDR1 is SGDLS and CDR2 YYNGEE. The CDR3 here is CASSEAGTGGGETQYF. The CDR3 DNA follows: TGTGCCAGCAGCGAGGCCGGGACAGGGGGCGGAGAGACCCAGTACTTC.

The J gene is TRBJ1-1, the V gene TRBV19, with D perhaps TRBD1 (5 bases). Germline V lookup: CDR1 LNHDA, CDR2 SQIVND (reference sequence). The V gene lost 5 bases and the J gene lost 2 bases, with 15 bases spanning the gap. The CDR3 runs 15 residues. The CDR3 is CASSFDQGYNTEAFF. Written as DNA, the CDR3 is TGTGCCAGTAGTTTCGATCAGGGCTATAACACTGAAGCTTTCTTT. Full variable domain (rest looked up from reference TRBV19 and TRBJ1-1): DGGITQSPKYLFRKEGQNVTLSCEQNLNHDAMYWYRQDPGQGLRLIYYSQIVNDFQKGDIAEGYSVSREKKESFPLTVTSAQKNPTAFYLCASSFDQGYNTEAFFGQGTRLTVV.

The V call is TRBV7-8, the J call TRBJ2-7, with 10 bases lining up with TRBD1. V was clipped by 3 bases and J by 4 bases; unmatched bases: 3. The CDR3 contains 14 residues. Germline V gives CDR1 SGHVS, CDR2 FQNEAQ. CDR3 coding DNA: TGTGCCAGCAGCTTGGGACAGGGGACGTACGAGCAGTACTTC. Amino acids: CASSLGQGTYEQYF.

The table lists this clone with a count of one. V is TRBV3-1 (or the pseudogene TRBV3-2) and J is TRBJ2-1, with D unresolved. V dropped 0 bases and J dropped 0 bases, with 6 bases sitting between them. Germline-derived CDR1 and CDR2 are LGHDT and YNNKEL (reference sequence). The CDR3 has 15 amino acids. The CDR3 nucleotides read TGTGCCAGCAGCCAAGACTCGAGCTCCTACAATGAGCAGTTCTTC. It specifies CASSQDSSSYNEQFF.

CDR3 sequence reads: CAISESVPGQGGKNEQFF. The CDR3 nucleotides read TGTGCCATCAGTGAGTCGGTACCGGGACAGGGAGGGAAAAATGAGCAGTTCTTC. The J gene is TRBJ2-1, the V gene TRBV10-3, with 9 bases that match TRBD1. V lost 0 bases to trimming and J lost 7 bases; unmatched junction nucleotides: 13. CDR1 ENHRY and CDR2 SYGVKD come from the germline V gene. CDR3 length: 18 amino acids.

This clone was recorded once. The chain is built from TRBV5-4 and TRBJ2-2, with D possibly being TRBD2 (6 bases). Trimming pared 4 bases from V and 3 bases from J, leaving 13 bases between. The CDR3 has 15 amino acids. The germline gives CDR1 SGHNT, CDR2 YYREEE (reference sequence). The CDR3 reads CASSPWWGDTGELFF. DNA of the CDR3: TGTGCCAGCAGCCCCTGGTGGGGGGACACCGGGGAGCTGTTTTTT.

The V and J genes are TRBV7-9 and TRBJ2-1, with D possibly called TRBD1 or TRBD2 (5 bases each). The CDR3 has 14 residues. From germline, CDR1 is SEHNR and CDR2 FQNEAQ (reference sequence). Trimming stripped 5 bases from V and 5 bases from J, with 13 bases between. CDR3 bases: TGTGCCAGCAGCCCCGGGACCACAAACAATGAGCAGTTCTTC. Residues: CASSPGTTNNEQFF. Using reference TRBV7-9 and TRBJ2-1 for the parts outside the CDR3, the full variable domain is DTGVSQNPRHKITKRGQNVTFRCDPISEHNRLYWYRQTLGQGPEFLTYFQNEAQLEKSRLLSDRFSAERPKGSFSTLEIQRTEQGDSAMYLCASSPGTTNNEQFFGPGTRLTVL.

The chain carries TRBV5-5 and TRBJ1-2; no firm D call. With 4 bases removed from V and 4 bases from J, the gap between germline ends came to 17 bases. The CDR3 has 15 amino acids. Germline-derived CDR1 and CDR2 are SGHKS and YYEKEE (reference sequence). CDR3: CASSLPGIGSYGYTF. DNA of the CDR3: TGTGCCAGCAGCCTTCCTGGCATCGGCAGCTATGGCTACACCTTC. Full variable domain (missing parts from reference TRBV5-5 and TRBJ1-2): DAGVTQSPTHLIKTRGQQVTLRCSPISGHKSVSWYQQVLGQGPQFIFQYYEKEERGRGNFPDRFSARQFPNYSSELNVNALLLGDSALYLCASSLPGIGSYGYTFGSGTRLTVV.

The rearrangement joins TRBV6-5 to TRBJ1-3; D is unclear. This CDR3 is built from 14 residues. Trimming cost V 6 bases and J 0 bases, with 9 bases left between them. Germline assignment: CDR1 MNHEY and CDR2 SVGAGI. The DNA of the CDR3 is TGTGCCAGCAGGTACGGAGACTCTGGAAACACCATATATTTT. This codes for CASRYGDSGNTIYF.

The CDR3 loop is CASGRAGELFF. The DNA for the CDR3 is TGTGCCAGCGGGCGGGCCGGGGAGCTGTTTTTT. V gene TRBV6-5 combines with J gene TRBJ2-2, with a possible D match to TRBD2 (5 bases). Germline assignment: CDR1 MNHEY and CDR2 SVGAGI. V shed 8 bases and J shed 6 bases, with 7 bases lying between them. The length of the CDR3 is 11 residues.

V and J are TRBV3-1 (or the pseudogene TRBV3-2) and TRBJ2-3; the match to TRBD2 covers 9 bases. V was pared by 3 bases and J by 5 bases, with 3 bases of the junction left unmatched. This CDR3 spans 14 amino acids. The germline CDR1 and CDR2 sequences are LGHDT and YNNKEL (reference sequence). CDR3 DNA: TGTGCCAGCAGCCAGGATAGCGGGAGAGATACGCAGTATTTT. This encodes CASSQDSGRDTQYF.

V gene TRBV6-5 combines with J gene TRBJ2-3; D unresolved. The CDR3 consists of 12 residues. Germline V gives CDR1 MNHEY, CDR2 SVGAGI. Trimming left V 7 bases short and J 0 bases short, with 5 bases between. CDR3: CASTPSTDTQYF. CDR3 sequence (DNA): TGTGCCAGCACCCCCAGCACAGATACGCAGTATTTT.

Only a few counts were recorded for this clone. The rearrangement joins TRBV15 to TRBJ2-2; 7 bases map to TRBD1. There are 16 residues in the CDR3. Germline CDR1 LNHNV, CDR2 YYDKDF (reference sequence). The junction had 5 bases not matched to a gene; V was cut back by 4 bases and J by 0 bases. As DNA, the CDR3 is TGTGCCACCAGCAAGGACAGGAATACGAACACCGGGGAGCTGTTTTTT. Its translation: CATSKDRNTNTGELFF.

V is TRBV4-2 and J is TRBJ1-1, with D unresolved. Germline values: CDR1 LGHNA, CDR2 YNFKEQ. V was trimmed by 4 bases and J by 7 bases, leaving 19 bases between them. This CDR3 is built from 15 residues. CDR3 region: CASSPEEGTTYEAFF. CDR3 sequence (DNA): TGTGCCAGCAGCCCCGAGGAGGGAACCACTTATGAAGCTTTCTTT.

This clone was seen just once. The chain links TRBV30 to TRBJ2-7, with D tentatively TRBD1 (6 bases). The germline gives CDR1 GTSNPN, CDR2 SVGIG (reference sequence). The V end lost 3 bases, the J end lost 2 bases, and 20 bases lay between the germline ends. The length of the CDR3 is 16 residues. The CDR3 here is CAWRVTLGRGTYEQYF. The CDR3 nucleotides read TGTGCCTGGAGGGTGACTTTGGGCAGGGGAACCTACGAGCAGTACTTC.

The rearrangement joins TRBV29-1 to TRBJ2-7; TRBD1 matches 9 bases. V gave up 0 bases and J gave up 0 bases; unmatched junction bases: 12. Germline CDR1 and CDR2: SQVTM and ANQGSEA. The CDR3 spans 18 residues. The CDR3 nucleotides are TGCAGCGTTGAAGATGGATCAACAGGGGGCCGAGTCTCCTACGAGCAGTACTTC. It codes for CSVEDGSTGGRVSYEQYF.